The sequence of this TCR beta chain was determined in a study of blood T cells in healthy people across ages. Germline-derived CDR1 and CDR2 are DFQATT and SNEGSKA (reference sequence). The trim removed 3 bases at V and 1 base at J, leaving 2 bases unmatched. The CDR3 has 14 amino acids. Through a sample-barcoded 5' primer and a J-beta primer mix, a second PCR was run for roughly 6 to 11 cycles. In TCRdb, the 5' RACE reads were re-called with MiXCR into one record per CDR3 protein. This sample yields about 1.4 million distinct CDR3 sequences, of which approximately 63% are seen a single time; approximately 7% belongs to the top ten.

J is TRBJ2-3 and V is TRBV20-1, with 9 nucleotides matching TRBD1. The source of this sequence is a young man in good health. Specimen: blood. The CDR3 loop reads CSASWTGGTDTQYF. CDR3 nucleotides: TGCAGTGCTAGCTGGACAGGGGGCACAGATACGCAGTATTTT.